Listed below are T cell receptor beta chains from one sample, sequenced in a study of cytomegalovirus exposure and HLA in healthy donors. The method was immunoSEQ multiplex PCR; TCRdb's version includes in-frame clones alone and lacks a portion of them. This repertoire shows around 130,000 clones, around 79% found once; its top ten account for around 2.1%. The sequenced material came from PBMCs. These receptors all stem from a woman between 35 and 50 years old in good health and CMV-seropositive. The CDR3 runs from the conserved cysteine through the conserved F or W. Each record gives: D gene, V gene, clone size, J gene, CDR3 protein, CDR3 DNA. The D gene is left open where the match is weak. Not all rows give a size; the values are once, few, many and, for expanded clones, a class.

.,TRBV6-5,.,TRBJ2-2,CASSYIAADRGGELFF,TGTGCCAGCAGTTATATAGCGGCCGACCGGGGCGGGGAGCTGTTTTTT
.,TRBV18,.,TRBJ1-2,CASSPPGVSGYTF,TGTGCCAGCTCACCACCCGGGGTGAGTGGCTACACCTTC
TRBD1,TRBV5-4,.,TRBJ1-1,CASSESGTGDLLDTEAFF,TGTGCCAGCAGCGAATCCGGGACAGGGGATTTATTGGACACTGAAGCTTTCTTT
TRBD1,TRBV4-2,.,TRBJ1-2,CASSQDRAGGKDYGYTF,TGTGCCAGCAGCCAAGATAGGGCAGGGGGCAAGGACTATGGCTACACCTTC
.,TRBV4-3,.,TRBJ2-2,CASSQDWRSSTGELFF,TGCGCCAGCAGCCAAGATTGGAGGTCATCCACCGGGGAGCTGTTTTTT
TRBD1,TRBV18,few,TRBJ1-1,CASSGQVLYTEAFF,TGTGCCAGCTCAGGACAGGTCCTTTACACTGAAGCTTTCTTT
.,TRBV15,.,TRBJ2-2,CATSRDLVRTWGGELFF,TGTGCCACCAGCAGAGACCTCGTCCGGACTTGGGGCGGGGAGCTGTTTTTT
.,TRBV4-3,.,TRBJ2-1,CASSLFALAEGSNEQFF,TGCGCCAGCAGCCTTTTCGCATTGGCGGAGGGAAGTAATGAGCAGTTCTTC
TRBD1,TRBV19,.,TRBJ1-3,CASSGGQAGNTIYF,TGTGCCAGTAGTGGGGGACAGGCTGGAAACACCATATATTTT
.,TRBV5-1,few,TRBJ1-1,CASSFTASNTEAFF,TGCGCCAGCAGCTTTACAGCCTCGAACACTGAAGCTTTCTTT
TRBD1,TRBV7-9,few,TRBJ2-5,CASRRQGSTHETQYF,TGTGCCAGCAGGCGACAGGGTAGTACTCACGAGACCCAGTACTTC
TRBD2,TRBV7-2,.,TRBJ2-1,CASSSKAGYAYNEQFF,TGTGCCAGCAGCTCTAAAGCGGGATACGCCTACAATGAGCAGTTCTTC
.,TRBV29-1,.,TRBJ2-7,CSVKGASYEQYF,TGCAGCGTAAAAGGGGCGTCCTACGAGCAGTACTTC
.,TRBV27,.,TRBJ2-1,CASRRTGRGHEQFF,TGTGCCAGCCGAAGGACAGGGAGGGGACATGAGCAGTTCTTC
.,TRBV7-2,.,TRBJ2-5,CASSYSSETQYF,TGTGCCAGCAGTTACAGCTCGGAGACCCAGTACTTC
.,TRBV15,.,TRBJ2-1,CATSRAGNNEQFF,TGTGCCACCAGCAGAGCCGGGAACAATGAGCAGTTCTTC
TRBD1,TRBV25-1,.,TRBJ2-5,CASSPGQGHQETQYF,TGTGCCAGCAGTCCTGGACAGGGGCACCAAGAGACCCAGTACTTC
TRBD2,TRBV5-6,.,TRBJ2-7,CASSGLASDSYEQYF,TGTGCCAGCAGCGGACTAGCTTCCGACTCCTACGAGCAGTACTTC
.,TRBV2,.,TRBJ1-3,CASSGDSLRTIYF,TGTGCCAGCAGTGGGGACTCACTCCGCACCATATATTTT
TRBD2,TRBV5-1,.,TRBJ2-2,CASSFSGSAVGELFF,TGCGCCAGCAGCTTTAGCGGGAGTGCGGTCGGGGAGCTGTTTTTT
.,TRBV6-5,once,TRBJ2-7,CASSQNRDSGEQYF,TGTGCCAGCAGTCAAAACCGGGACTCGGGCGAGCAGTACTTC
.,TRBV5-5,.,TRBJ2-7,CASSLGGYEQYF,TGTGCCAGCAGCCTGGGAGGCTACGAGCAGTACTTC
.,TRBV5-6,.,TRBJ1-2,CASSYTGTFNGYTF,TGTGCCAGCAGCTACACAGGTACCTTCAACGGCTACACCTTC
TRBD1,TRBV2,once,TRBJ1-4,CASRGQGREKLFF,TGTGCCAGCAGGGGACAGGGACGTGAAAAACTGTTTTTT
.,TRBV2,.,TRBJ1-1,CASSVGGLEAFF,TGTGCCAGCAGTGTTGGGGGCCTCGAGGCTTTCTTT
TRBD1,TRBV30,.,TRBJ1-1,CAWSRQGGTEAFF,TGTGCCTGGAGTCGACAGGGAGGCACTGAAGCTTTCTTT
TRBD1,TRBV15,.,TRBJ1-2,CATSRDYDLTGGNGYTF,TGTGCCACCAGCAGAGATTACGACCTGACAGGGGGCAATGGCTACACCTTC
.,TRBV19,once,TRBJ1-2,CASTVSGEGAYGYTF,TGTGCCAGTACCGTCTCGGGGGAGGGAGCTTATGGCTACACCTTC
.,TRBV4-1,.,TRBJ2-6,CASSRPGSRGLGANVLTF,TGCGCCAGCAGCCGGCCCGGTAGTCGAGGCCTGGGGGCCAACGTCCTGACTTTC
.,TRBV11-2,.,TRBJ2-6,CASSLPTVRAGANVLTF,TGTGCCAGCAGCTTACCCACCGTTAGAGCCGGGGCCAACGTCCTGACTTTC
.,TRBV9,few,TRBJ2-3,CASSSWTLADTQYF,TGTGCCAGCAGCTCCTGGACACTCGCAGATACGCAGTATTTT
.,TRBV4-1,few,TRBJ2-6,CASSYGTFPGANVLTF,TGCGCCAGCAGCTACGGGACATTCCCTGGGGCCAACGTCCTGACTTTC
TRBD1,TRBV4-2,.,TRBJ1-2,CASSRTGALNYGYTF,TGTGCCAGCAGCCGGACAGGCGCCCTGAACTATGGCTACACCTTC
TRBD1,TRBV16,.,TRBJ1-2,CASSQFGTGVNYGYTF,TGTGCCAGCAGCCAATTTGGGACAGGGGTTAACTATGGCTACACCTTC
TRBD1,TRBV4-1,.,TRBJ1-4,CASSHIGQGGDEKLFF,TGCGCCAGCAGCCACATTGGACAGGGGGGCGATGAAAAACTGTTTTTT
.,TRBV4-1,.,TRBJ1-2,CASSQDPQGEGYTF,TGCGCCAGCAGCCAAGATCCTCAAGGGGAAGGCTACACCTTC
TRBD1,TRBV4-3,.,TRBJ1-6,CASSQEQGGSYNSPLHF,TGCGCCAGCAGCCAAGAACAGGGGGGCTCCTATAATTCACCCCTCCACTTT
.,TRBV28,.,TRBJ1-2,CASSSGLKGYTF,TGTGCCAGCAGTTCGGGACTTAAGGGCTACACCTTC
TRBD1,TRBV2,.,TRBJ2-7,CASNGQGANEQYF,TGTGCCAGCAATGGACAGGGGGCAAACGAGCAGTACTTC
TRBD2,TRBV4-1,.,TRBJ2-2,CASSQGGTSGGATGELFF,TGCGCCAGCAGCCAAGGGGGAACTAGCGGGGGGGCGACCGGGGAGCTGTTTTTT
TRBD1,TRBV18,.,TRBJ1-5,CASSPGQNQPQHF,TGTGCCAGCTCGCCGGGACAGAATCAGCCCCAGCATTTT
TRBD2,TRBV11-3,few,TRBJ2-1,CASILPGLAVYNEQFF,TGTGCCAGCATCCTACCGGGACTAGCGGTTTACAATGAGCAGTTCTTC
.,TRBV5-1,.,TRBJ2-5,CASSLVAGEETQYF,TGCGCCAGCAGCTTGGTGGCAGGGGAAGAGACCCAGTACTTC
.,TRBV15,.,TRBJ1-2,CATQTRRGVSGGYTF,TGTGCGACCCAGACCCGGCGGGGCGTTTCGGGAGGCTACACCTTC
.,TRBV5-1,.,TRBJ1-4,CASSLVPGVEEKLFF,TGCGCCAGCAGCTTGGTTCCAGGGGTCGAAGAAAAACTGTTTTTT
.,TRBV30,.,TRBJ1-5,CAWSVDDSGNQPQHF,TGTGCCTGGAGTGTAGATGACAGCGGCAATCAGCCCCAGCATTTT
TRBD1,TRBV28,.,TRBJ2-7,CASSPTGGNYEQYF,TGTGCCAGCAGTCCTACAGGGGGCAACTACGAGCAGTACTTC
.,TRBV6-6,few,TRBJ2-7,CASSRSGQSYEQYF,TGTGCCAGCAGTCGATCCGGACAGTCCTACGAGCAGTACTTC
.,TRBV11-2,.,TRBJ1-3,CASSSGLGNTIYF,TGTGCCAGCAGCTCAGGTTTGGGAAACACCATATATTTT